This T cell receptor beta chain was identified in a study of blood T cells in healthy people across ages. For the study at large: In model experiments, template switching was able to capture about one barcoded beta molecule for every two T cells that were present. Study-wide findings and caveats: Measured against age, TCR beta diversity per million T cells decreased in a roughly linear manner. Long-lived donors exceeded aged donors in naive CD4+ cells and diversity. Naive T cell percentage showed a strong correlation with the diversity of TCR beta.

A second PCR, run for about 7 to 11 cycles, used a sample-barcoded 5' primer plus a J-beta primer mix. TCRdb used MiXCR to reprocess the 5' RACE reads, holding one entry per CDR3 protein. The sample yields around 780,000 distinct CDR3 sequences, just over 55% seen once. The germline gives CDR1 SQVTM, CDR2 ANQGSEA. The V gene lost 7 bases and the J gene lost 4 bases, with 11 bases spanning the gap. This CDR3 has 12 amino acids. This clonotype has a handful of counts. The target antigen is unknown. The sequenced sample was blood. This chain connects TRBV29-1 to TRBJ2-1, with D tentatively TRBD2 (5 bases). The receptor was derived from a man between 40 and 49 years old in good health. CDR3 protein: CSDSRGYNEQFF. CDR3 DNA: TGCAGCGATTCTCGGGGTTACAATGAGCAGTTCTTC.